These T cell receptor beta chains were read from a single sample in a study of PD-1 blockade in classical Hodgkin lymphoma. The assay was immunoSEQ multiplex PCR, and TCRdb's table has in-frame clones only and misses some. This table has 40,000 to 55,000 clones, about 90% appearing once. This specimen consisted of peripheral blood mononuclear cells (PBMCs), obtained at baseline. The receptors derive from a human donor with classical Hodgkin lymphoma. Each CDR3 is given with its conserved first and last residue. Each record gives: J gene, clone size, V gene, D gene, CDR3 length, CDR3 DNA, CDR3 protein. The D gene is left open where the match is weak. Expanded clones get a size class; other rows say once, few or many, or leave the size out.

TRBJ2-1	-	TRBV7-6	-	14	TGTGCCAGCAGCTTAGCGCCAGGGGACAATGAGCAGTTCTTC	CASSLAPGDNEQFF
TRBJ2-2	-	TRBV2	-	16	TGTGCCAGCAGTGAAGGGACTATCGCGAACACCGGGGAGCTGTTTTTT	CASSEGTIANTGELFF
TRBJ1-4	-	TRBV7-6	-	11	TGTGCCAGCAGCTTGGACGAAAAACTGTTTTTT	CASSLDEKLFF
TRBJ2-1	-	TRBV6-1	-	12	TGTGCCAGCAGTGACAGCTACAATGAGCAGTTCTTC	CASSDSYNEQFF
TRBJ1-4	few	TRBV14	-	14	TGTGCCAGCAGCGGACGTGGGCATTTTGAAAAACTGTTTTTT	CASSGRGHFEKLFF
TRBJ1-2	-	TRBV9	-	15	TGTGCCAGCAGCGTAAAACCAAGGACCGGCTATGGCTACACCTTC	CASSVKPRTGYGYTF
TRBJ1-3	once	TRBV7-2	-	14	TGTGCCTCGGGGGGGGAGAGATCGGGAAACACCATATATTTT	CASGGERSGNTIYF
TRBJ2-1	-	TRBV15	TRBD2	14	TGTGCCACCAGCAGGGGACTAGCGGGGTTTGAGCAGTTCTTC	CATSRGLAGFEQFF
TRBJ1-6	-	TRBV19	TRBD1	14	TGTGCCAGTAGTCCGGGACAGGGGAATTCACCCCTCCACTTT	CASSPGQGNSPLHF
TRBJ2-6	once	TRBV6-6	-	15	TGTGCCAGCAGTTACGCTGGTACCGGGGCCAACGTCCTGACTTTC	CASSYAGTGANVLTF
TRBJ2-7	-	TRBV11-2	-	11	TGTGCCAGCAGCTTAGATAGCGAGCAGTACTTC	CASSLDSEQYF
TRBJ1-6	-	TRBV27	TRBD1	15	TGTGCCAGCAGACCTCCGACAGGGGAGTATTCACCCCTCCACTTT	CASRPPTGEYSPLHF
TRBJ2-7	-	TRBV27	-	14	TGTGCCAGCAGACCCAAGGGGTATACCCACGAGCAGTACTTC	CASRPKGYTHEQYF
TRBJ1-5	-	TRBV19	-	16	TGTGCCAGTAGTATCGGGGGGCCGCATAGCAATCAGCCCCAGCATTTT	CASSIGGPHSNQPQHF
TRBJ2-1	-	TRBV13	-	15	TGTGCCAGCAGCTTAGGTTTCGGGTCCGGCAATGAGCAGTTCTTC	CASSLGFGSGNEQFF